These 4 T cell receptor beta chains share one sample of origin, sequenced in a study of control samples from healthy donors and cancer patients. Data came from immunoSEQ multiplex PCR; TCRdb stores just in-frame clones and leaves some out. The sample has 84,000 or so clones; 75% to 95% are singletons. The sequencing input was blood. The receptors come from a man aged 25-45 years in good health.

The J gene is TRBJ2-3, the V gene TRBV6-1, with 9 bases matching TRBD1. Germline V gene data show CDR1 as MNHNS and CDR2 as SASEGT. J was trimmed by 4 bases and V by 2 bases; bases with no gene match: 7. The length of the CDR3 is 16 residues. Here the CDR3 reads CASSEPTGGSADTQYF. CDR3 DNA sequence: TGTGCCAGCAGTGAACCAACAGGGGGCAGCGCAGATACGCAGTATTTT.

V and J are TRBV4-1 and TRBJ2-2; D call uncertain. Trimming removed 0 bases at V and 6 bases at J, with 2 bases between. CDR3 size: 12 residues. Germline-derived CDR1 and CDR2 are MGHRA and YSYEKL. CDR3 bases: TGCGCCAGCAGCCAAGAGGCCGGGGAGCTGTTTTTT. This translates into CASSQEAGELFF.

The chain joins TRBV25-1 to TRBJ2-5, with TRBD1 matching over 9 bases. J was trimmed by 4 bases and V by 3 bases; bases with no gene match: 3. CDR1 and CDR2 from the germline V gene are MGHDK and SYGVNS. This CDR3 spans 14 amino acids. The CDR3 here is CASSEGQGRETQYF. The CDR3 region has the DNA TGTGCCAGCAGTGAGGGACAGGGCAGAGAGACCCAGTACTTC.

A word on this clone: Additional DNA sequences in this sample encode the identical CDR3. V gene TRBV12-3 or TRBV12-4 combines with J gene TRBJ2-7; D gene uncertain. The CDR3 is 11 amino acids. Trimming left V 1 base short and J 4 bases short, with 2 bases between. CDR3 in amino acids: CASSLGYEQYF. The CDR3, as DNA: TGTGCCAGCAGTTTAGGGTACGAGCAGTACTTC.